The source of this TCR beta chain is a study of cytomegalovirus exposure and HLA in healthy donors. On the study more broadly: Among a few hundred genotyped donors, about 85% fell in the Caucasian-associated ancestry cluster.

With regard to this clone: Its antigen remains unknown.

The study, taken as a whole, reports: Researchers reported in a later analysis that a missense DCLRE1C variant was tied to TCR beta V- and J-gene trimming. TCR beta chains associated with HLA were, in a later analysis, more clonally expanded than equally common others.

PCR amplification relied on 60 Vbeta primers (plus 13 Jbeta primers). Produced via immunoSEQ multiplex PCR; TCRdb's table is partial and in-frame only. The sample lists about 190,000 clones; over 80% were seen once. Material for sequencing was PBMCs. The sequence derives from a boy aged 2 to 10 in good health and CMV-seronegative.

In DNA form, the CDR3 reads TGTGCCAGCAGTGCTGCCGGGGGAAAGGGGCTATATGGCTACACCTTC. The encoded protein is CASSAAGGKGLYGYTF. V usage is TRBV6-1 and J usage is TRBJ1-2; D perhaps matches TRBD1 (5 bases). The ends were cut back, 4 bases at V and 5 bases at J, with 20 bases in the middle. Germline CDR1 is MNHNS and CDR2 is SASEGT. The CDR3 spans 16 residues.